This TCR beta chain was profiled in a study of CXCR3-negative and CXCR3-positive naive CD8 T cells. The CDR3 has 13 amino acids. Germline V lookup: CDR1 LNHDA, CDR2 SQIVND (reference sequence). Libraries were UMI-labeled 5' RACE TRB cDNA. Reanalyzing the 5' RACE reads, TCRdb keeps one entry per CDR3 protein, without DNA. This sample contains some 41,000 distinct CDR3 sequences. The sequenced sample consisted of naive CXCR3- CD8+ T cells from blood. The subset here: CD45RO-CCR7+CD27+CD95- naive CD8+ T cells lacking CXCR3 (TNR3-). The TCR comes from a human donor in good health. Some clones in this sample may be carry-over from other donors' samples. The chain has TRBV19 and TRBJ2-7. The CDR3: CASSERRGYEQYF.